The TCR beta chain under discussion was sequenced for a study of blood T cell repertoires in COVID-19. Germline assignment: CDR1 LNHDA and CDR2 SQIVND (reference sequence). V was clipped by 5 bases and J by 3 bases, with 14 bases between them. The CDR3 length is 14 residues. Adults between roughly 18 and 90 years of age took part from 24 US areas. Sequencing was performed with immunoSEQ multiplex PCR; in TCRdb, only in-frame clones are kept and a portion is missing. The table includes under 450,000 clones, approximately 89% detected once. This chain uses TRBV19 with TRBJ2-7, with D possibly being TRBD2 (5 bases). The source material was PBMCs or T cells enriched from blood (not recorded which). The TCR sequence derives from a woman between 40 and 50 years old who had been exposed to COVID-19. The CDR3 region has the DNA TGTGCCAGTAGTCCCTGGGCAGACTACTACGAGCAGTACTTC. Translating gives CASSPWADYYEQYF. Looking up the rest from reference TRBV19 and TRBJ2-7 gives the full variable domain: DGGITQSPKYLFRKEGQNVTLSCEQNLNHDAMYWYRQDPGQGLRLIYYSQIVNDFQKGDIAEGYSVSREKKESFPLTVTSAQKNPTAFYLCASSPWADYYEQYFGPGTRLTVT.